The next 8 T cell receptor beta chains were all read from a single sample in a study of blood T cell repertoires in COVID-19. Sequencing used immunoSEQ multiplex PCR; TCRdb keeps in-frame clones, though not all of them. The sample lists approximately 200,000 clones, about 91% seen once, with approximately 1.5% in the top ten. The sample was peripheral blood. These receptors all stem from a man younger than 35 with active or convalescent COVID-19.

The rearrangement joins TRBV5-8 to TRBJ1-4; D remains unclear. Trimming took 5 bases from V and 0 from J, leaving 14 bases between them. The germline V gene encodes CDR1 SGHTS and CDR2 YDEGEE. The CDR3 runs 16 residues. The CDR3 is CASSLLGATTNEKLFF. Written as DNA, the CDR3 is TGTGCCAGCAGTCTCCTAGGAGCCACAACTAATGAAAAACTGTTTTTT.

This chain connects TRBV28 to TRBJ1-1, with D perhaps TRBD1 (6 bases). Germline CDR1 reads MDHEN; CDR2 reads SYDVKM. Between the trimmed V and J ends, which lost 7 bases and 11 bases, there was a span of 20 bases. The CDR3 has 13 amino acids. This CDR3 reads CASTQGGSVPAFF. The CDR3 coding sequence is TGTGCCAGCACCCAAGGGGGTTCGGTGCCCGCTTTCTTT.

The chain combines TRBV27 with TRBJ2-1, with 7 bases identical to TRBD2. V lost 4 bases and J lost 3; bases outside the gene matches: 6. The CDR3 loop spans 15 amino acids. Germline loops: CDR1 MNHEY, CDR2 SMNVEV (reference sequence). CDR3 sequence: CASSSGLEVYNEQFF. The CDR3 DNA is TGTGCCAGCAGTTCCGGACTAGAAGTCTACAATGAGCAGTTCTTC.

The rearrangement joins TRBV6-2 or TRBV6-3 to TRBJ2-1, with 10 bases fitting TRBD2. CDR1 MNHEY and CDR2 SVGEGT come from the germline V gene. Trimming at V came to 7 bases and at J to 8 bases, leaving 17 bases not matched to a gene. The CDR3 length is 17 residues. The CDR3 sequence is CASNPRVASGSGDEQFF. For the CDR3, the DNA is TGTGCCAGCAACCCCCGGGTGGCTAGCGGGAGTGGCGATGAGCAGTTCTTC.

This chain joins TRBV28 and TRBJ2-7, with a weak D call TRBD1 (5 bases). CDR3 length: 13 residues. Trimming shortened V by 3 bases and J by 3 bases, and 9 bases separated the two germline ends. Per germline, CDR1 MDHEN and CDR2 SYDVKM. The CDR3 spells CASSFQGSYEQYF. The DNA of the CDR3 is TGTGCCAGCAGTTTTCAGGGAAGCTACGAGCAGTACTTC. The full variable domain, in which reference TRBV28 and TRBJ2-7 provide the parts outside the CDR3, is DVKVTQSSRYLVKRTGEKVFLECVQDMDHENMFWYRQDPGLGLRLIYFSYDVKMKEKGDIPEGYSVSREKKERFSLILESASTNQTSMYLCASSFQGSYEQYFGPGTRLTVT.

The gene calls are TRBV30 and TRBJ2-5; weak D call: TRBD2 (6 bases). The V end was cut by 5 bases, the J end by 7 bases, with 17 bases between. Germline assignment: CDR1 GTSNPN and CDR2 SVGIG (reference sequence). The CDR3 is made up of 13 amino acids. The CDR3 DNA reads TGTGCCTGGGAGTCTGCGGGGTTGGCGACCCAGTACTTC. This translates into CAWESAGLATQYF.

The rearrangement joins TRBV6-6 to TRBJ1-5; 7 nucleotides line up with TRBD1. Trimming removed 6 bases from V and 8 bases from J; junction bases left unmatched: 4. In germline, CDR1 is MNHNY, CDR2 SVGAGI (reference sequence). CDR3 length equals 12 residues. DNA for the CDR3: TGTGCCAGCAGGAGACAGGGCGAGCCCCAGCATTTT. This encodes CASRRQGEPQHF.

V is TRBV5-1 and J is TRBJ2-7; 8 bases map to TRBD1. J gave up 7 bases and V 3 bases, and 6 bases lay outside the gene matches. The CDR3 has 13 residues. Germline V gives CDR1 SGHRS, CDR2 YFSETQ. CDR3 protein: CASSSDRVGEQYF. The DNA of the CDR3 is TGCGCCAGCAGCTCGGACAGGGTGGGGGAGCAGTACTTC.